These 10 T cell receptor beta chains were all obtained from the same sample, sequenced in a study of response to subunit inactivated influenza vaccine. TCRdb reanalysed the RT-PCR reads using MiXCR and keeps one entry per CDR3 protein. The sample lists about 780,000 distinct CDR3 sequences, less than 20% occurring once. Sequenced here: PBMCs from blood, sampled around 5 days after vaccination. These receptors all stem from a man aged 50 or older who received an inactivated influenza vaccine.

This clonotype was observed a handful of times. The CDR3: CASSQGGTDRYGYTF. CDR3 nucleotides: TGCGCCAGCAGCCAAGGGGGGACAGACCGCTATGGCTACACCTTC. The chain uses TRBV4-1 and TRBJ1-2, with TRBD1 matching over 7 bases. Germline CDR1 reads MGHRA; CDR2 reads YSYEKL. CDR3 length: 15 amino acids. The ends lost 1 base at V and 4 bases at J; junction bases unmatched: 6.

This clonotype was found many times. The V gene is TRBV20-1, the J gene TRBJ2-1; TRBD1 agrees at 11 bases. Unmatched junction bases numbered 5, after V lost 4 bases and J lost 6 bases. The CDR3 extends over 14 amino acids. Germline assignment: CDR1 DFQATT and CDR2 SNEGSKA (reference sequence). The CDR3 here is CSATAGTGGNEQFF. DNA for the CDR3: TGCAGTGCTACGGCCGGGACAGGGGGCAATGAGCAGTTCTTC.

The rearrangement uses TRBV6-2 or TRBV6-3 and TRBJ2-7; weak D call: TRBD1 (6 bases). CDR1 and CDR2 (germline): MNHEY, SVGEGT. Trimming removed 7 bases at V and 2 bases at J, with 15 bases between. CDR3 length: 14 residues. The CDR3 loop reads CASMEDSVTYEQYF. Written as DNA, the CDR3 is TGTGCCAGCATGGAGGACAGCGTAACCTACGAGCAGTACTTC.

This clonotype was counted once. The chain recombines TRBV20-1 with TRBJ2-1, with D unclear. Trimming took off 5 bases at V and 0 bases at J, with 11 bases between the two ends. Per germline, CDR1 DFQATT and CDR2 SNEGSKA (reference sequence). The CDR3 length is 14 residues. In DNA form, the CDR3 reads TGCAGTGCTGAGAGCGTAAGCTCCTACAATGAGCAGTTCTTC. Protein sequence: CSAESVSSYNEQFF.

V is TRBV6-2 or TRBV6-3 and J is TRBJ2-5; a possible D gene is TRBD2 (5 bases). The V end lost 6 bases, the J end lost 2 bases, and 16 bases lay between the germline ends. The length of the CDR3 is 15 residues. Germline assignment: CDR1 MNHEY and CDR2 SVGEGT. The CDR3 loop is CASSPGFIGQETQYF. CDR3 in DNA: TGTGCCAGCAGCCCGGGGTTTATTGGTCAAGAGACCCAGTACTTC.

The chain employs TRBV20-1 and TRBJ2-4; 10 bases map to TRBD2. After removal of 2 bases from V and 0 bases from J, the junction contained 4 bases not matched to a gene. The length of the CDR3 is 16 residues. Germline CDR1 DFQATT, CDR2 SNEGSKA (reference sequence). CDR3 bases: TGCAGTGCTAGAAAGACTAGCGGGCTAGCCAAAAACATTCAGTACTTC. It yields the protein CSARKTSGLAKNIQYF.

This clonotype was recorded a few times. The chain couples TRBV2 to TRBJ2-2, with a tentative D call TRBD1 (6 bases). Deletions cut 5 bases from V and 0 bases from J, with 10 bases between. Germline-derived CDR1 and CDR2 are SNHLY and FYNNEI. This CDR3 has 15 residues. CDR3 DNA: TGTGCCAGCAGTCAGGACAGCTCGAACACCGGGGAGCTGTTTTTT. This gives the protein CASSQDSSNTGELFF.

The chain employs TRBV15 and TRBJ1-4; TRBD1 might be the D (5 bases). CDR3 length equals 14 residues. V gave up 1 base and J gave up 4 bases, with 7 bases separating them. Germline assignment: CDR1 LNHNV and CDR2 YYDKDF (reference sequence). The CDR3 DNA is TGTGCCACCAGCAGAGGCAGGGTTAATGAAAAACTGTTTTTT. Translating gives CATSRGRVNEKLFF.

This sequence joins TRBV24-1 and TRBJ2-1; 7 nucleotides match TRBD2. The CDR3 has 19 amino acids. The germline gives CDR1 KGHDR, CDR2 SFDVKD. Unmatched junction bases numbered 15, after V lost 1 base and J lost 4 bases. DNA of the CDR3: TGTGCCACCAGTGATTTCTCAGCGGGGCCCGGCAAAGTGTACAATGAGCAGTTCTTC. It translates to CATSDFSAGPGKVYNEQFF.

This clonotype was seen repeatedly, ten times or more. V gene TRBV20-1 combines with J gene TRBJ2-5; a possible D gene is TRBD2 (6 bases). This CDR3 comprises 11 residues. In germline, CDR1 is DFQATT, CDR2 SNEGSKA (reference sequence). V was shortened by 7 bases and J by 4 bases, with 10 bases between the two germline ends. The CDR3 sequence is CSERAGETQYF. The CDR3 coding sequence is TGCAGTGAGAGAGCGGGAGAGACCCAGTACTTC.